Described below is a single T cell receptor beta chain sequence and its context. What it binds is unknown. This sample is part of a study of beta chain features in type 1 diabetes. Study information: Sorted cell examination encompassed over 90,000,000 cells across all samples. Study observations and caveats: A moderate, significant TCRB CDR3 shortening appeared in type 1 diabetes across four CD4+ subsets.

Expressed TCRB transcripts were sequenced because the isolated RNA had all been reverse transcribed beforehand. Assay used: immunoSEQ multiplex PCR; TCRdb lists only in-frame clones, some missing. This sample yields 400,000 or so clones, of which around 13% are seen a single time; 0.0095% to 0.013% belongs to the top ten. Germline assignment: CDR1 SGHNT and CDR2 YENEEA. Deletions cut 3 bases from V and 2 bases from J, with 13 bases between. The CDR3 covers 15 residues. The V gene is TRBV11-3, the J gene TRBJ1-1; possible D gene TRBD1, 5 bases. This clonotype originated in a woman aged 18-29 years with type 1 diabetes. The sample taken for sequencing was naive CD4+ T cells from blood. Here the CDR3 reads CASSLTGGGNTEAFF. The CDR3 DNA follows: TGTGCCAGCAGCTTGACGGGGGGGGGTAACACTGAAGCTTTCTTT.